The clone carrying this TCR beta chain was seen just once. The CDR3 totals 13 residues. Germline trimming cut 7 bases from V and 5 bases from J; bases unmatched to any gene: 4. Germline V CDR1 and CDR2: LNHDA, SQIVND (reference sequence). Libraries were prepared by immunoSEQ multiplex PCR; TCRdb keeps only in-frame clonotypes and omits some of them. Counted here are over 200,000 clones, 65% to 90% occurring once; the ten biggest clones make up 8.9%. This specimen comes from a study of blood T cell repertoires in COVID-19. This sequence was found in a woman aged 50 to 60 with acute COVID-19. The chain joins TRBV19 to TRBJ2-5; 10 nucleotides match TRBD2. The specimen sequenced was PBMCs or T cells enriched from blood (not recorded which). In nucleotides, the CDR3 is TGTGCCAGTAACAGCGGGAGGGCGGAGACCCAGTACTTC. Translation gives CASNSGRAETQYF.